The 17 T cell receptor beta chains given below trace back to one sample, sequenced in a study of blood T cell repertoires in COVID-19. Assay used: immunoSEQ multiplex PCR; TCRdb lists only in-frame clones, some missing. The profile shows just over 35,000 clones, around nine tenths of them singletons. The sample taken for sequencing was peripheral blood. These TCRs come from a human donor in a cohort sampled during active COVID-19.

In this sample, this clone turned up once. The chain links TRBV15 to TRBJ1-5, with 8 bases fitting TRBD1. Trimming cost V 0 bases and J 7 bases; bases outside gene matches: 8. Germline CDR1 LNHNV, CDR2 YYDKDF (reference sequence). CDR3 length: 16 amino acids. The CDR3 nucleotides are TGTGCCACCAGCAGAGATGACAGGGGTAAATTGCAGCCCCAGCATTTT. It specifies CATSRDDRGKLQPQHF.

The chain joins TRBV19 to TRBJ2-2, with D perhaps TRBD1 (6 bases). The CDR3 covers 16 residues. CDR1 is LNHDA and CDR2 is SQIVND in the germline V gene (reference sequence). V lost 7 bases and J 3 bases, leaving 18 bases between the germline ends. The CDR3 reads CASKARAGADTGELFF. CDR3 DNA sequence: TGTGCCAGTAAAGCACGGGCAGGGGCCGACACCGGGGAGCTGTTTTTT.

CDR3 in amino acids: CASSFRQTDEAFF. CDR3 bases: TGTGCCAGCAGTTTCAGACAGACTGATGAAGCTTTCTTT. The rearrangement links TRBV27 to TRBJ1-1; possibly TRBD1 for D (5 bases). V lost 3 bases and J 7 bases, leaving 12 bases between the germline ends. Germline CDR1 MNHEY, CDR2 SMNVEV (reference sequence). This CDR3 spans 13 amino acids.

The V call is TRBV7-2, the J call TRBJ2-3; 10 bases are shared with TRBD2. Germline values: CDR1 SGHTA, CDR2 FQGNSA. The CDR3 extends over 15 amino acids. Trimming cost V 6 bases and J 6 bases; bases outside gene matches: 9. In DNA, the CDR3 is TGTGCCAGCAGTGCGACTAGCGGGTCCTGGGATACGCAGTATTTT. Residues: CASSATSGSWDTQYF.

This clone was recorded a few times. The chain joins TRBV28 to TRBJ1-2; D is uncertain. The germline gives CDR1 MDHEN, CDR2 SYDVKM. V was shortened by 1 base and J by 1 base, with 7 bases between the two germline ends. This CDR3 comprises 14 residues. CDR3 coding DNA: TGTGCCAGCAGTTTATTTCCCAGTAACTATGGCTACACCTTC. It translates to CASSLFPSNYGYTF.

This rearrangement joins TRBV5-1 to TRBJ1-2; possibly TRBD1 for D (6 bases). The CDR3 spans 15 residues. V was trimmed by 0 bases and J by 4 bases, leaving 13 bases between them. Germline CDR1 reads SGHRS; CDR2 reads YFSETQ. The CDR3 region is CASSLDGQPFYGYTF. CDR3 nucleotides: TGCGCCAGCAGCTTGGACGGACAGCCATTCTATGGCTACACCTTC.

The rearrangement joins TRBV6-5 to TRBJ2-7; 10 bases map to TRBD1. V shed 2 bases, J shed 4 bases, and the junction held 5 bases outside the gene matches. The CDR3 loop spans 15 amino acids. Germline loops: CDR1 MNHEY, CDR2 SVGAGI. CDR3 nucleotides: TGTGCCAGCAGTTACGGGGGACAGGGGTCGTACGAGCAGTACTTC. It is translated as CASSYGGQGSYEQYF.

This sequence joins TRBV5-1 and TRBJ2-3; 7 bases map to TRBD1. Germline CDR1 and CDR2: SGHRS and YFSETQ. This CDR3 is 15 amino acids long. The V and J ends lost 4 bases and 6 bases, in that order; junction bases with no gene match: 11. CDR3 loop: CASSPSKGAPDTQYF. The CDR3 DNA reads TGCGCCAGCAGCCCCTCGAAGGGGGCGCCGGATACGCAGTATTTT.

CDR3 loop: CASSLFWGDEQFF. DNA of the CDR3: TGTGCCAGCAGCTTATTCTGGGGGGATGAGCAGTTCTTC. The V call is TRBV7-2, the J call TRBJ2-1; a possible D gene is TRBD2 (6 bases). The length of the CDR3 is 13 residues. Germline V gene lookup returns CDR1 SGHTA and CDR2 FQGNSA. With 2 bases removed from V and 8 bases from J, the gap between germline ends came to 10 bases. The full variable domain, rest sourced from reference TRBV7-2 and TRBJ2-1, is GAGVSQSPSNKVTEKGKDVELRCDPISGHTALYWYRQSLGQGLEFLIYFQGNSAPDKSGLPSDRFSAERTGGSVSTLTIQRTQQEDSAVYLCASSLFWGDEQFFGPGTRLTVL.

The chain links TRBV7-9 to TRBJ2-3; 7 bases map to TRBD1. This CDR3 has 15 amino acids. Germline loops: CDR1 SEHNR, CDR2 FQNEAQ (reference sequence). V was clipped by 6 bases and J by 2 bases; unmatched bases: 8. The CDR3 reads CASSSGTVITDTQYF. As DNA, the CDR3 is TGTGCCAGCAGTTCCGGGACAGTGATCACAGATACGCAGTATTTT.

The chain uses TRBV4-1 and TRBJ1-1; 8 bases fit TRBD1. V shed 4 bases and J 1 base; nucleotides not matched to a gene: 8. The germline CDR1 and CDR2 sequences are MGHRA and YSYEKL. The CDR3 length is 16 residues. CDR3 DNA sequence: TGCGCCAGCAGCCTAATACAGGGGGTAGGGAACACTGAAGCTTTCTTT. It specifies CASSLIQGVGNTEAFF.

This chain uses TRBV19 with TRBJ1-6, with TRBD1 matching over 10 bases. CDR3 length: 16 residues. The germline V gene has CDR1 LNHDA and CDR2 SQIVND (reference sequence). Trimming at V came to 3 bases and at J to 9 bases, leaving 8 bases not matched to a gene. CDR3 sequence: CASSMGGQGDGSPLHF. CDR3 DNA sequence: TGTGCCAGTAGTATGGGAGGACAGGGGGATGGTTCACCCCTCCACTTT.

The genes are TRBV19 and TRBJ1-1, with D possibly being TRBD1 (5 bases). Per the germline V gene, CDR1 is LNHDA and CDR2 is SQIVND (reference sequence). The CDR3 has 14 residues. V was pared by 6 bases and J by 4 bases, with 15 bases between. The CDR3 is CASRVTGGGTEAFF. For the CDR3, the DNA is TGTGCCAGTAGGGTAACAGGCGGTGGCACTGAAGCTTTCTTT.

The rearrangement uses TRBV5-1 and TRBJ2-3; 9 bases agree with TRBD2. The CDR3 totals 15 residues. J was trimmed by 0 bases and V by 3 bases; bases with no gene match: 2. CDR1 and CDR2 (germline): SGHRS, YFSETQ. CDR3 DNA sequence: TGCGCCAGCAGCTGGGGACTAGCAAGCACAGATACGCAGTATTTT. Its translation: CASSWGLASTDTQYF. The entire variable domain, with the rest obtained from reference TRBV5-1 and TRBJ2-3, is as follows: KAGVTQTPRYLIKTRGQQVTLSCSPISGHRSVSWYQQTPGQGLQFLFEYFSETQRNKGNFPGRFSGRQFSNSRSEMNVSTLELGDSALYLCASSWGLASTDTQYFGPGTRLTVL.

V and J are TRBV5-1 and TRBJ1-5; TRBD1 matches 10 bases. This CDR3 contains 15 residues. Germline CDR1 is SGHRS and CDR2 is YFSETQ. With V trimmed by 0 bases and J by 6 bases, 3 bases remained unmatched. The CDR3 loop reads CASSLAGTGVQPQHF. The CDR3 nucleotides are TGCGCCAGCAGCTTGGCCGGGACAGGGGTTCAGCCCCAGCATTTT.

This chain joins TRBV3-1 (or the pseudogene TRBV3-2) and TRBJ2-1, with 9 bases aligning to TRBD2. The germline gives CDR1 LGHDT, CDR2 YNNKEL (reference sequence). The CDR3 consists of 16 residues. The J segment lost 3 bases and the V segment lost 3 bases, leaving 6 bases of the junction unmatched. The CDR3 bases are TGTGCCAGCAGCCAGGTAGCGGGGGCCCTCTACAATGAGCAGTTCTTC. As protein: CASSQVAGALYNEQFF.

This clone was observed a single time. The chain joins TRBV5-4 to TRBJ2-5, with 10 bases that match TRBD1. Germline CDR1 and CDR2: SGHNT and YYREEE (reference sequence). V lost 4 bases, J lost 5 bases, and 5 bases stayed unmatched. The CDR3 is 14 residues long. The CDR3 reads CASSQTGGEETQYF. In nucleotides, the CDR3 is TGTGCCAGCAGCCAGACAGGGGGCGAGGAGACCCAGTACTTC.